The present entry profiles one T cell receptor beta chain with its context. No antigen is known for it. The data were obtained in a study of Ad26.COV2.S vaccination and SARS-CoV-2 variants. In the study overall: Donor was in the COV1001 Ad26.COV2.S trial arm.

This table comes from immunoSEQ multiplex PCR, and its TCRdb copy is limited to in-frame clones, with some not included. The sample consists of about 410,000 clones, about 88% of them appearing once. The CDR3 is 17 amino acids. Per the germline V gene, CDR1 is SNHLY and CDR2 is FYNNEI. J was trimmed by 4 bases and V by 1 base; bases with no gene match: 4. Described treatment: around 19 received Ad26.COV2.S at low or high dose, single or two shots; roughly five received placebo; per-sample allocation not given. Day 63 after the first injection of vaccine or placebo was the sampling time. General study findings and limits: Breadth measured for non-spike TCRs was similar across vaccine and placebo recipients. Total T cell responses were possibly underestimated by TCR breadth and depth analyses.

The sequence was obtained from a person between 18 and 59 years old who received the Ad26.COV2.S COVID-19 vaccine or a placebo. Material: peripheral blood, obtained in a trial of Ad26.COV2.S vaccine versus placebo. J is TRBJ2-6 and V is TRBV2; 10 positions match TRBD1. The CDR3 DNA reads as TGTGCCAGCAGTGAAGAAGGGACAGGGGTCGGGGCCAACGTCCTGACTTTC. Translating it yields CASSEEGTGVGANVLTF.